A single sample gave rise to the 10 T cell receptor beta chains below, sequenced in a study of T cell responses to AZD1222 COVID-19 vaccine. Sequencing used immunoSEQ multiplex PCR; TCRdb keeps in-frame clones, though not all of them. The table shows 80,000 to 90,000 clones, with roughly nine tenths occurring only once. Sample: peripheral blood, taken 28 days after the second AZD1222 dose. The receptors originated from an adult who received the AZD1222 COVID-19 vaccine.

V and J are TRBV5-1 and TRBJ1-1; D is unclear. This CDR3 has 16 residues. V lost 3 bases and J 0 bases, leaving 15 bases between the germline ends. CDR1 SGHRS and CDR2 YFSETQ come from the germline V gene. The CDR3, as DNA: TGCGCCAGCAGCTGGGGTTTTGGGCCCATGAACACTGAAGCTTTCTTT. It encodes CASSWGFGPMNTEAFF.

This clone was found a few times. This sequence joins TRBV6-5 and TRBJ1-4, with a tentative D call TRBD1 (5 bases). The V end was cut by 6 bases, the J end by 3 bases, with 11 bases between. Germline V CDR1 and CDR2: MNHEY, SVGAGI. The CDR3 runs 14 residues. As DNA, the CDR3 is TGTGCCAGCAGGGGGGGGGACTCTAATGAAAAACTGTTTTTT. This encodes CASRGGDSNEKLFF.

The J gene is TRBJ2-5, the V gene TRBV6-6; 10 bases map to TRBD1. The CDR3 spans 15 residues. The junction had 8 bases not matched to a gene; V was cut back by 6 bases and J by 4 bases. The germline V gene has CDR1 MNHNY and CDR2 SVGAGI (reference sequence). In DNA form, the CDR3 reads TGTGCCAGCAGATCGTTGGACAGGGGGGGAGAGACCCAGTACTTC. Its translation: CASRSLDRGGETQYF.

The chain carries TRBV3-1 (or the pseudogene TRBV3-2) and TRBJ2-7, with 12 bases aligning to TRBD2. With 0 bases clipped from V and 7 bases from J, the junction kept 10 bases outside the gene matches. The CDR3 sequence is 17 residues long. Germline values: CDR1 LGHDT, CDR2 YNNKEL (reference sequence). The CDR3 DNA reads TGTGCCAGCAGCCAAGATGCGGCTAGCGGGGGGGCTGGTGAGCAGTACTTC. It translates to CASSQDAASGGAGEQYF.

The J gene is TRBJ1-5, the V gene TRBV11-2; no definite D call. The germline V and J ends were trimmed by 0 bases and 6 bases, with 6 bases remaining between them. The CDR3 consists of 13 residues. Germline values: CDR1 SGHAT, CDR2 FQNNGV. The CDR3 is CASSLDPAQPQHF. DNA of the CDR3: TGTGCCAGCAGCTTAGATCCGGCTCAGCCCCAGCATTTT.

CDR3: CASSQGPGQGLYGYTF. For the CDR3, the DNA is TGCGCCAGCAGCCAAGGGCCGGGACAGGGGTTATATGGCTACACCTTC. The chain joins TRBV4-1 to TRBJ1-2, with 10 bases aligning to TRBD1. Germline values: CDR1 MGHRA, CDR2 YSYEKL. This CDR3 contains 16 residues. V lost 1 base to trimming and J lost 5 bases; unmatched junction nucleotides: 7.

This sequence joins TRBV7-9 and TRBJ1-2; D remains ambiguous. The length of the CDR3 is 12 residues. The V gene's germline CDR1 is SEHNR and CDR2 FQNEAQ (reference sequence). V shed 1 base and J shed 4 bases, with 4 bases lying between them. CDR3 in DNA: TGTGCCAGCAGCTTAGACATCTATGGCTACACCTTC. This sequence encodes CASSLDIYGYTF.

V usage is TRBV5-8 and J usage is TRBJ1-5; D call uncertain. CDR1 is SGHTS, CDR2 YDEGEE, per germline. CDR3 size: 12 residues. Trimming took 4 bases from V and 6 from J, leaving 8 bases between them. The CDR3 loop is CASSHWGQPQHF. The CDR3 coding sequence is TGTGCCAGCAGCCATTGGGGTCAGCCCCAGCATTTT. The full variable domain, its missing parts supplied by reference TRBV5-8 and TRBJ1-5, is EAGVTQSPTHLIKTRGQQATLRCSPISGHTSVYWYQQALGLGLQFLLWYDEGEERNRGNFPPRFSGRQFPNYSSELNVNALELEDSALYLCASSHWGQPQHFGDGTRLSIL.

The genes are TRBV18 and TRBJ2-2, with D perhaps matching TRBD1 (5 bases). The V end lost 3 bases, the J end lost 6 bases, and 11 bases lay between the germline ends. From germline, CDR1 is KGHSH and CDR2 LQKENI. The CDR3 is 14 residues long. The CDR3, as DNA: TGTGCCAGCTCACCGCCAGGGATTCCCGGGGAGCTGTTTTTT. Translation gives CASSPPGIPGELFF.

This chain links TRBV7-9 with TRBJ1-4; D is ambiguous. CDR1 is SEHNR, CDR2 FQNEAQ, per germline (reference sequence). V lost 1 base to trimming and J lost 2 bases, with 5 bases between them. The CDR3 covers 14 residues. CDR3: CASSLVDTNEKLFF. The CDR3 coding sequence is TGTGCCAGCAGCTTAGTGGATACTAATGAAAAACTGTTTTTT.